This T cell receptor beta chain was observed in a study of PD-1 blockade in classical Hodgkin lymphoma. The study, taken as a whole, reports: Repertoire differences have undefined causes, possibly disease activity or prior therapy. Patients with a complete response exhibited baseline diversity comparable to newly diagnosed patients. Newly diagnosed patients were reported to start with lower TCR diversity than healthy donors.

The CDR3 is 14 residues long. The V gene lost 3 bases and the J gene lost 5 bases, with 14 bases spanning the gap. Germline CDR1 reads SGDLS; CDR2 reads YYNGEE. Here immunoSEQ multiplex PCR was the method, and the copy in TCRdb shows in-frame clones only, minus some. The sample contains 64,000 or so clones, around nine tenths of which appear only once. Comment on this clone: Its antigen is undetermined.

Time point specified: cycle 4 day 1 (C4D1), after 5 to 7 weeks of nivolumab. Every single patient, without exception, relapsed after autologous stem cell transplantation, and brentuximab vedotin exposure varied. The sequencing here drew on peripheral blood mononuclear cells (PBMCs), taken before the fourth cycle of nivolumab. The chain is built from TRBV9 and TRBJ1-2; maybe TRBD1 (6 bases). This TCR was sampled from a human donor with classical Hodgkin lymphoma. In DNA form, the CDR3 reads TGTGCCAGCAGCGCCTTGACAGGCAATTATGGCTACACCTTC. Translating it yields CASSALTGNYGYTF. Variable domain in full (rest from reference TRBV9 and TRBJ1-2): DSGVTQTPKHLITATGQRVTLRCSPRSGDLSVYWYQQSLDQGLQFLIQYYNGEERAKGNILERFSAQQFPDLHSELNLSSLELGDSALYFCASSALTGNYGYTFGSGTRLTVV.